This TCR beta chain was found in a study of blood T cell repertoires in COVID-19. Study-wide background: Acute and convalescent COVID-19 specimens originated in the United States, Italy and Spain. PBMCs, B-cell-depleted T cells, or T cells provided the cDNA or gDNA that made up the material.

Trimming took 0 bases from V and 5 from J, leaving 6 bases between them. This CDR3 contains 13 residues. CDR1 is SGHKS, CDR2 YYEKEE, per germline (reference sequence). As handled by the study authors: From reference gene primer amplification, estimates of nucleated cell counts were derived. Clones were sequenced by immunoSEQ multiplex PCR, and TCRdb holds only the in-frame ones, with some missing. V, J and clone size derive from that table, while D and trimming were established from the DNA sequence. Here the sample spans 410,000 or so clones, roughly 89% being singletons. This clone was seen a single time.

V and J are TRBV5-5 and TRBJ2-1; no clear D gene. The sequencing input was peripheral blood. The clonotype comes from a woman in her 30s with active or convalescent COVID-19. Here the CDR3 DNA reads TGTGCCAGCAGCTTGGGACTTAACAATGAGCAGTTCTTC. Residues: CASSLGLNNEQFF.